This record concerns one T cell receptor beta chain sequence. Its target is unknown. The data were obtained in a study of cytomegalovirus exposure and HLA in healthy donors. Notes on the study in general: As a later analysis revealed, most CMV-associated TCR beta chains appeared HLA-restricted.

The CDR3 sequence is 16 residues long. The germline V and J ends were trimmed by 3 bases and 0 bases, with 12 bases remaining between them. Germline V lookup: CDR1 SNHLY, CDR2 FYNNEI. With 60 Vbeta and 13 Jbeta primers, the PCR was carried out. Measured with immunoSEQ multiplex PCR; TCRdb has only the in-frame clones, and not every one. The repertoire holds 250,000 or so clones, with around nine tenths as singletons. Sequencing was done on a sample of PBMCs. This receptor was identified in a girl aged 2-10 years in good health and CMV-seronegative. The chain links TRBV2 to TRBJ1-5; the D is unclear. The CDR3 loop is CASSDEIRYSNQPQHF. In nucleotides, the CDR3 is TGTGCCAGCAGTGACGAGATCCGTTATAGCAATCAGCCCCAGCATTTT.